These 25 T cell receptor beta chains originate from one sample sequenced in a study of cytomegalovirus exposure and HLA in healthy donors. The PCR ran on 60 Vbeta and 13 Jbeta primers. Clones were read by immunoSEQ multiplex PCR, and TCRdb kept only the in-frame ones, dropping some. The sample contains about 120,000 clones, around 76% of which appear only once. Sequencing input: PBMCs. The receptors stem from a middle-aged woman in good health and CMV-seropositive.

The chain carries TRBV9 and TRBJ1-4, with a possible D match to TRBD1 (6 bases). The CDR3 runs to 15 residues. Trimming stripped 4 bases from V and 7 bases from J, with 17 bases between. Germline assignment: CDR1 SGDLS and CDR2 YYNGEE. The CDR3 nucleotides read TGTGCCAGCAGCTCAGAGGTCTCAGGGGCTGAAAAACTGTTTTTT. Translating gives CASSSEVSGAEKLFF. The full variable domain, with the rest looked up from reference TRBV9 and TRBJ1-4, is DSGVTQTPKHLITATGQRVTLRCSPRSGDLSVYWYQQSLDQGLQFLIQYYNGEERAKGNILERFSAQQFPDLHSELNLSSLELGDSALYFCASSSEVSGAEKLFFGSGTQLSVL.

This chain links TRBV11-2 with TRBJ1-5, with TRBD1 as a possible D gene (5 bases). V dropped 1 base and J dropped 0 bases, with 19 bases sitting between them. The CDR3 totals 19 residues. CDR1 and CDR2 (germline): SGHAT, FQNNGV. The CDR3 here is CASSLVKIQDLYSNQPQHF. In nucleotides, the CDR3 is TGTGCCAGCAGCTTAGTTAAAATACAGGATCTTTATAGCAATCAGCCCCAGCATTTT. The whole variable domain, filled in from reference TRBV11-2 and TRBJ1-5, reads EAGVAQSPRYKIIEKRQSVAFWCNPISGHATLYWYQQILGQGPKLLIQFQNNGVVDDSQLPKDRFSAERLKGVDSTLKIQPAKLEDSAVYLCASSLVKIQDLYSNQPQHFGDGTRLSIL.

This clone was counted a few times. This rearrangement joins TRBV2 to TRBJ1-1, with 12 bases identical to TRBD1. The CDR3 runs 14 residues. CDR1 is SNHLY and CDR2 is FYNNEI in the germline V gene. The V and J ends lost 8 bases and 11 bases, in that order; junction bases with no gene match: 12. CDR3 DNA: TGTGCCAGCTTAGGGACAGGGGGCTCAAGATGGGCTTTCTTT. Amino acid sequence: CASLGTGGSRWAFF.

This chain links TRBV27 with TRBJ2-2, with 9 bases fitting TRBD1. The germline gives CDR1 MNHEY, CDR2 SMNVEV (reference sequence). V lost 5 bases to trimming and J lost 3 bases; unmatched junction nucleotides: 7. The CDR3 runs 16 residues. The CDR3 region is CASSLGTGRDTGELFF. CDR3 coding DNA: TGTGCCAGCAGTCTCGGGACAGGGCGGGACACCGGGGAGCTGTTTTTT.

The chain recombines TRBV19 with TRBJ1-5; D is unclear. The length of the CDR3 is 14 residues. With 7 bases removed from V and 2 bases from J, the gap between germline ends came to 12 bases. Germline CDR1 is LNHDA and CDR2 is SQIVND (reference sequence). Here the CDR3 reads CASKKEFGNQPQHF. The DNA of the CDR3 is TGTGCCAGTAAAAAGGAGTTTGGCAATCAGCCCCAGCATTTT.

On this clone itself: One junction end disagrees with the germline gene, perhaps due to a read error. This chain joins TRBV7-9 and TRBJ1-2; D gene unclear. CDR3 size: 12 residues. Germline values: CDR1 SEHNR, CDR2 FQNEAQ (reference sequence). The CDR3 protein is CSSSYSEYGYTF. In DNA, the CDR3 is TGTTCCAGCAGCTATTCCGAGTATGGCTACACCTTC.

The chain has TRBV4-2 and TRBJ2-3; 14 bases map to TRBD2. This CDR3 contains 18 residues. V shed 4 bases and J 0 bases; nucleotides not matched to a gene: 6. Per germline, CDR1 LGHNA and CDR2 YNFKEQ. This CDR3 is CASSRGTSGGVSTDTQYF. The CDR3 DNA is TGTGCCAGCAGCCGCGGGACTAGCGGGGGAGTCAGCACAGATACGCAGTATTTT.

This chain joins TRBV30 and TRBJ2-5; 7 bases fit TRBD1. The V gene end was trimmed by 8 bases and the J gene end by 4 bases; junction bases not matched to a gene: 10. This CDR3 has 13 residues. CDR1 and CDR2 from the germline V gene are GTSNPN and SVGIG (reference sequence). This CDR3 reads CALRRGRVETQYF. Written as DNA, the CDR3 is TGTGCCCTACGTAGGGGGCGGGTAGAGACCCAGTACTTC.

This clone was picked up a small number of times. The genes are TRBV27 and TRBJ2-3; 7 nucleotides agree with TRBD1. With V trimmed by 2 bases and J by 0 bases, 2 bases remained unmatched. From germline, CDR1 is MNHEY and CDR2 SMNVEV (reference sequence). The CDR3 is 15 residues long. This CDR3 reads CASSLRGQSTDTQYF. CDR3 coding DNA: TGTGCCAGCAGTTTACGGGGACAGAGCACAGATACGCAGTATTTT.

This clone was detected once. The rearrangement links TRBV27 to TRBJ1-5; 11 bases agree with TRBD1. The CDR3 runs 15 residues. V trimming: 4 bases; J trimming: 5 bases; junction bases outside the gene matches: 4. Germline-derived CDR1 and CDR2 are MNHEY and SMNVEV (reference sequence). The CDR3 sequence: CASSSGTGGYQPQHF. The CDR3 DNA is TGTGCCAGCAGTTCGGGGACAGGGGGTTATCAGCCCCAGCATTTT.

The V gene is TRBV6-5, the J gene TRBJ1-4; no clear D. The germline gives CDR1 MNHEY, CDR2 SVGAGI. V lost 3 bases, J lost 10 bases, and 18 bases lay in between. The CDR3 runs 15 residues. DNA of the CDR3: TGTGCCAGCAGTTATGACTCATTCTCCTCCCGAAAACTGTTTTTT. This codes for CASSYDSFSSRKLFF.

The V and J genes are TRBV7-2 and TRBJ1-4, with D perhaps matching TRBD1 (6 bases). Trimming removed 5 bases from V and 4 bases from J, with 14 bases in between. Per germline, CDR1 SGHTA and CDR2 FQGNSA. This CDR3 is 15 amino acids long. CDR3 nucleotide sequence: TGTGCCAGCAGCCCCCAGGGGCCTTTTAATGAAAAACTGTTTTTT. Translated: CASSPQGPFNEKLFF.

The genes are TRBV6-1 and TRBJ2-6; a possible D gene is TRBD2 (6 bases). The CDR3 runs 13 residues. Deletions cut 9 bases from V and 3 bases from J, with 9 bases between. Germline V lookup: CDR1 MNHNS, CDR2 SASEGT. DNA for the CDR3: TGTGCCAGTTGGAGGGATGGGGCCAACGTCCTGACTTTC. Amino acids: CASWRDGANVLTF.

This clone was detected once. The chain employs TRBV2 and TRBJ1-1; D ambiguous. The CDR3 has 14 residues. Trimming removed 2 bases from V and 0 bases from J, with 7 bases in between. The V gene's germline CDR1 is SNHLY and CDR2 FYNNEI. The CDR3 here is CASSETGVNTEAFF. The DNA for the CDR3 is TGTGCCAGCAGTGAAACCGGGGTGAACACTGAAGCTTTCTTT.

This sequence joins TRBV10-3 and TRBJ1-2; no clear D gene. The CDR3 has 13 amino acids. Germline CDR1 ENHRY, CDR2 SYGVKD. V lost 3 bases, J lost 4 bases, and 9 bases lay in between. CDR3 loop: CAISEAGVYGYTF. The CDR3, as DNA: TGTGCCATCAGTGAAGCGGGAGTCTATGGCTACACCTTC.

CDR3 nucleotide sequence: TGTGCCAGCAGCGTAGTGGGAGGGGAATACACTGAAGCTTTCTTT. Translated: CASSVVGGEYTEAFF. The J gene is TRBJ1-1, the V gene TRBV9; a weak D match, TRBD1 (5 bases). The CDR3 loop spans 15 amino acids. Trimming cost V 0 bases and J 3 bases, with 12 bases left between them. Per the germline V gene, CDR1 is SGDLS and CDR2 is YYNGEE. The full variable domain, in which reference TRBV9 and TRBJ1-1 provide the parts outside the CDR3, is DSGVTQTPKHLITATGQRVTLRCSPRSGDLSVYWYQQSLDQGLQFLIQYYNGEERAKGNILERFSAQQFPDLHSELNLSSLELGDSALYFCASSVVGGEYTEAFFGQGTRLTVV.

V gene TRBV30 combines with J gene TRBJ2-7; 7 bases are a match to TRBD2. V was clipped by 1 base and J by 0 bases; unmatched bases: 3. Germline V gives CDR1 GTSNPN, CDR2 SVGIG (reference sequence). This CDR3 spans 14 amino acids. The CDR3 bases are TGTGCCTGGAGTGCCGGGGGGACCTCCTACGAGCAGTACTTC. Encoded protein: CAWSAGGTSYEQYF.

This rearrangement joins TRBV9 to TRBJ1-6; a weak D match, TRBD1 (6 bases). Trimming cost V 2 bases and J 7 bases, with 10 bases left between them. Germline CDR1 reads SGDLS; CDR2 reads YYNGEE. CDR3 length: 14 residues. The CDR3 region has the DNA TGTGCCAGCAGCGTTTCTACAGGGAATTCACCCCTCCACTTT. It is translated as CASSVSTGNSPLHF. The complete variable domain, with remaining parts taken from reference TRBV9 and TRBJ1-6, reads DSGVTQTPKHLITATGQRVTLRCSPRSGDLSVYWYQQSLDQGLQFLIQYYNGEERAKGNILERFSAQQFPDLHSELNLSSLELGDSALYFCASSVSTGNSPLHFGNGTRLTVT.

The chain joins TRBV29-1 to TRBJ1-4; no reliable D call. Germline V gives CDR1 SQVTM, CDR2 ANQGSEA. V was pared by 3 bases and J by 8 bases, with 10 bases between. This CDR3 is built from 12 residues. In DNA, the CDR3 is TGCAGCGTTGACCTGAGCTACGAAAAACTGTTTTTT. Its protein product is CSVDLSYEKLFF.

This clone was seen more than once but under ten times. At the DNA level, this CDR3 is encoded by other sequences in the same sample as well. The chain uses TRBV5-1 and TRBJ1-4; maybe TRBD1 (6 bases). Between the trimmed V and J ends, which lost 4 bases and 4 bases, there was a span of 11 bases. Germline values: CDR1 SGHRS, CDR2 YFSETQ. The CDR3 runs to 14 residues. The CDR3 sequence: CASSLGGGNEKLFF. The CDR3 coding sequence is TGCGCCAGCAGCCTGGGGGGCGGTAATGAAAAACTGTTTTTT.

This rearrangement joins TRBV19 to TRBJ2-3; 11 nucleotides agree with TRBD2. The CDR3 consists of 15 residues. Per germline, CDR1 LNHDA and CDR2 SQIVND (reference sequence). V was clipped by 6 bases and J by 0 bases; unmatched bases: 2. The CDR3 loop is CASRGLAVSTDTQYF. For the CDR3, the DNA is TGTGCCAGTAGGGGACTAGCGGTTAGCACAGATACGCAGTATTTT.

This sequence joins TRBV5-4 and TRBJ1-1, with D hard to call. The V gene's germline CDR1 is SGHNT and CDR2 YYREEE (reference sequence). The CDR3 length is 13 residues. Trimming left V 7 bases short and J 3 bases short, with 13 bases between. This chain's CDR3 is CASSKAGDTEAFF. CDR3 sequence (DNA): TGTGCCAGCTCTAAGGCCGGGGACACTGAAGCTTTCTTT.

V is TRBV19 and J is TRBJ2-2, with 7 bases lining up with TRBD1. V shed 7 bases, J shed 7 bases, and the junction held 9 bases outside the gene matches. CDR3 length: 14 amino acids. CDR1 and CDR2 (germline): LNHDA, SQIVND (reference sequence). In nucleotides, the CDR3 is TGTGCCAGTACCGCGACAGGGCAAGACGGGGAGCTGTTTTTT. Translating it yields CASTATGQDGELFF.

V gene TRBV10-1 combines with J gene TRBJ2-1; tentatively, D is TRBD2 (5 bases). CDR1 is WNHNN and CDR2 is SYGVQD in the germline V gene (reference sequence). V dropped 10 bases and J dropped 0 bases, with 19 bases sitting between them. This CDR3 region has 16 residues. As DNA, the CDR3 is TGCGCCACCTCTAACCCCGGGGAAAGCTCCTACAATGAGCAGTTCTTC. Amino acids: CATSNPGESSYNEQFF.

The chain recombines TRBV5-1 with TRBJ1-1, with D unresolved. Germline V gene lookup returns CDR1 SGHRS and CDR2 YFSETQ. The CDR3 covers 14 residues. Deletions cut 3 bases from V and 0 bases from J, with 9 bases between. The CDR3 DNA sequence: TGCGCCAGCAGCTACGGTAACCTGAACACTGAAGCTTTCTTT. Its translation: CASSYGNLNTEAFF.